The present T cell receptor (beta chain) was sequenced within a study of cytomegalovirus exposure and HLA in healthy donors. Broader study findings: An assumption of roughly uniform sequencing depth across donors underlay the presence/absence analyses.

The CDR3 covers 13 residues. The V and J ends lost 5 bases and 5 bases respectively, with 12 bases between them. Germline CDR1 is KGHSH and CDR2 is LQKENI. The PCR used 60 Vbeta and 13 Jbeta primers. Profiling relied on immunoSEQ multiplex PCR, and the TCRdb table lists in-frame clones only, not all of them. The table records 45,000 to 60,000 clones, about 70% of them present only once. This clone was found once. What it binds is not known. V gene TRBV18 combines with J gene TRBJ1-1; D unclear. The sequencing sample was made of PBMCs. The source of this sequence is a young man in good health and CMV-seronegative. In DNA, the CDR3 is TGTGCCAGCTCATTCCAACGAGGGACTGAAGCTTTCTTT. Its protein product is CASSFQRGTEAFF.